The source of this TCR beta chain is a study of beta chain features in type 1 diabetes. Comment on this clone: What it binds is not known.

Deletions cut 1 base from V and 9 bases from J, with 22 bases between. The CDR3 is made up of 18 amino acids. Germline V gene sequence: CDR1 MNHNS, CDR2 SASEGT. Every bit of the isolated RNA underwent reverse transcription, so sequencing read expressed TCRB transcripts. About 3.57 million reads, on average, came from each naive, central memory and regulatory T cell sample. Only in-frame clones appear in the TCRdb table, and some are missing; sequencing was by immunoSEQ multiplex PCR. The data show fewer than 300,000 clones, roughly 10% seen once. Study-wide points: Across all four CD4+ subsets, people with type 1 diabetes showed modestly shorter TCRB CDR3s.

The chain is built from TRBV6-1 and TRBJ1-6, with D perhaps TRBD1 (5 bases). The specimen sequenced was naive CD4+ T cells from blood. This clonotype was obtained from a man under 40 with type 1 diabetes. DNA of the CDR3: TGTGCCAGCAGTGAAGTCTCGGACAATCGCCCAACCGTTTCACCCCTCCACTTT. Encoded protein: CASSEVSDNRPTVSPLHF.